This T cell receptor beta chain was identified in a study of blood T cell repertoires in COVID-19 (dated by TCRdb to about 2020). For context, the study as a whole: Samples covering the acute and convalescent phases of COVID-19 were provided by collaborators in the United States, Italy and Spain. Deeply sampled blood TCRbeta repertoires from subjects exposed to, actively infected with, or recovered from COVID-19 were included in the dataset. Sample metadata almost always included a de-identified subject ID, COVID-19 status, age in years and sex. The samples were drawn from two sources: the first 160 participants of the ongoing ImmuneRACE study, and 950 to 1,500 subjects contributed by 6 global collaborators. Where available, HLA class I and class II types were taken from metadata supplied by the sample provider and were not determined by assay-based typing. The repertoires were made available in a free public database intended to serve as a resource for research on the immune response to SARS-CoV-2. The material from the prospective study consisted of cDNA or gDNA derived from T cells, B-cell-depleted T cells, or PBMCs.

Turning to this clone: Its recognized antigen is unknown. No base quality values were provided; no much bigger clone lies one nucleotide off.

Overall study outcomes, separate from this receptor: The amount of clinical and demographic metadata varied by source and participant and was provided uncurated.

The germline V gene (reference sequence) yields MNHNY for CDR1 and SVGAGI for CDR2. Compared with germline, V lacks 2 bases and J lacks 10 bases; bases without a gene match: 2. The CDR3 numbers 12 residues from cysteine through phenylalanine. CDR3 DNA is the only sequence kept; it has 36 bases, read in frame from the first base. TCRbeta CDR3 regions were amplified from genomic DNA by means of the immunoSEQ Assay, a bias-controlled multiplex PCR. Per the authors' processing: The number of nucleated cells in each sample was estimated by amplification of reference gene primers within the assay. To quantify the absolute abundance of each unique TCRbeta CDR3 rearrangement, sequence reads were collapsed and filtered. For each sample, productive Simpson clonality was calculated by taking the square root of Simpson's diversity index across productive rearrangements. TCRdb carries this immuneACCESS record with in-frame sequences only. Its versions omit some clonotypes, under half of them owing to an unresolved V gene in the studies checked, with the rest unexplained. That table is the source of V, J and clone size, and D and trimming were worked out from the DNA. The sample yields around 15,000 clones; roughly nine tenths were counted once. The ten largest clonotypes hold 10% of the sample.

Each collaborating institution followed its own protocols to collect whole blood in K2EDTA tubes. For TCRbeta analysis, collaborators shipped samples as frozen whole blood, isolated PBMCs, or DNA extracted from either of those sample types. This receptor chain uses TRBV6-6 and TRBJ1-1, with TRBD1 matching 9 junction bases. The sequenced sample consisted of peripheral blood. The receptor comes from a man older than 75 with acute or convalescent COVID-19. The sequenced DNA is TGTGCCAGCAGTTACCAGGACAGGGGAGCTTTCTTT. Translated, this gives CASSYQDRGAFF.